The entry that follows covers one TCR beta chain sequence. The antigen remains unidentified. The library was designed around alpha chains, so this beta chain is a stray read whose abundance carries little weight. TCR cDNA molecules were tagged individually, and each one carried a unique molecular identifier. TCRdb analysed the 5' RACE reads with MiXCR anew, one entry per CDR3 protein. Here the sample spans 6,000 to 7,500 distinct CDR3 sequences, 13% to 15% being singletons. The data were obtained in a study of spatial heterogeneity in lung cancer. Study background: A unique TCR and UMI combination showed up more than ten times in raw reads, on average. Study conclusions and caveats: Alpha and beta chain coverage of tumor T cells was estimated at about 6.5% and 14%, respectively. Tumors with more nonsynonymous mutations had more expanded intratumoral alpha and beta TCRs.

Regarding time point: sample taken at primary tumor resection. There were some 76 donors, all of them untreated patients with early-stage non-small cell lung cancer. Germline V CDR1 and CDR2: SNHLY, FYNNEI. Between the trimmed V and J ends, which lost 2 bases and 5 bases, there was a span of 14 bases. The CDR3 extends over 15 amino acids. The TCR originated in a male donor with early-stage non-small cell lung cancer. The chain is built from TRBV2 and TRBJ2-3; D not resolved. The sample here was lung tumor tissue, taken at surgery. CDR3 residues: CASSESVSQLDTQYF. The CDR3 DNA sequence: TGTGCCAGCAGTGAAAGCGTGAGTCAGTTAGATACGCAGTATTTT.